What follows are 6 T cell receptor beta chains derived from one specimen sequenced in a study of blood T cell repertoires in COVID-19 (dated by TCRdb to 2019 to 2021). The method was the immunoSEQ multiplex PCR assay. Drawn from immuneACCESS, this table holds only the in-frame rearrangements with V and J called that TCRdb kept. Clones are partly lost; checked studies trace under half to an unresolved V gene and leave the rest unexplained. The sample table records roughly 240,000 clones; roughly 83% of these occur just once. The ten largest clones add up to around 2% of the sample. The sequenced sample was PBMCs or T cells enriched from blood (not recorded which). All receptors derive from a woman aged 45-59 years who had recovered from COVID-19.

The gene calls are TRBV7-9 and TRBJ1-4; D is unresolved. CDR3 length: 14 residues. Trimming took 3 bases from V and 2 from J, leaving 7 bases between them. Per germline, CDR1 SEHNR and CDR2 FQNEAQ (reference sequence). CDR3 sequence reads: CASSFGWTNEKLFF. The CDR3 DNA reads as TGTGCCAGCAGCTTCGGTTGGACTAATGAAAAACTGTTTTTT.

The rearrangement uses TRBV7-2 and TRBJ2-2, with 7 bases that match TRBD2. This CDR3 is 16 amino acids long. CDR1 is SGHTA and CDR2 is FQGNSA in the germline V gene. Unmatched junction bases numbered 7, after V lost 1 base and J lost 5 bases. CDR3 in amino acids: CASSLVWTSGTGELFF. The DNA for the CDR3 is TGTGCCAGCAGCTTAGTTTGGACTAGTGGGACCGGGGAGCTGTTTTTT. Using reference TRBV7-2 and TRBJ2-2 for the parts outside the CDR3, the full variable domain is GAGVSQSPSNKVTEKGKDVELRCDPISGHTALYWYRQSLGQGLEFLIYFQGNSAPDKSGLPSDRFSAERTGGSVSTLTIQRTQQEDSAVYLCASSLVWTSGTGELFFGEGSRLTVL.

The rearrangement joins TRBV5-1 to TRBJ2-2; tentatively, D is TRBD1 (6 bases). V was cut by 5 bases and J by 4 bases, with 15 bases left in between. CDR1 and CDR2 (germline): SGHRS, YFSETQ. The CDR3 runs 15 residues. The CDR3 protein is CASRTGTKATGELFF. The CDR3 DNA follows: TGCGCCAGCAGGACCGGGACAAAAGCCACCGGGGAGCTGTTTTTT.

This clone was picked up one time. The chain carries TRBV29-1 and TRBJ1-6; D remains unclear. Per the germline V gene, CDR1 is SQVTM and CDR2 is ANQGSEA. The germline V and J ends were trimmed by 8 bases and 6 bases, with 14 bases remaining between them. CDR3 length equals 13 residues. The CDR3: CSPRTPPNSPLHF. Here the CDR3 DNA reads TGCAGCCCCCGGACTCCCCCTAATTCACCCCTCCACTTT.

CDR3 nucleotides: TGTGCCAGCAGCTTAGCCGGGGGGACGGGTACGCAGTATTTT. This encodes CASSLAGGTGTQYF. The rearrangement uses TRBV7-3 and TRBJ2-3; 7 bases map to TRBD2. V gave up 2 bases and J gave up 8 bases; unmatched junction bases: 7. The CDR3 totals 14 residues. Germline V gene data show CDR1 as SGHTA and CDR2 as FQGTGA.

The chain is built from TRBV12-3 or TRBV12-4 and TRBJ2-5; 7 bases are a match to TRBD1. The CDR3 extends over 13 amino acids. Trimming cost V 6 bases and J 0 bases; bases outside gene matches: 1. The CDR3 bases are TGTGCCAGCAGCGGGACAGACCAAGAGACCCAGTACTTC. Translated, it gives CASSGTDQETQYF.